The rows below give T cell receptor beta chains drawn from one sample of a study of T cells after yellow fever vaccination. One entry per CDR3 protein, called by TCRdb with MiXCR from the 5' RACE reads. The sample records under 200,000 distinct CDR3 sequences, 5.5% to 7.5% being singletons. The sequences come from CD4+ T cells sorted from PBMCs, collected 5 to 6 days after the first yellow fever vaccination. These TCRs come from a man aged 18 to 29 who received the YFV17D yellow fever vaccine. CDR3s include the opening cysteine and the closing phenylalanine or tryptophan. The D gene is left open where the match is weak. Clone size, where shown, is once, few, many, or a class for clones that have expanded.

D gene,clone size,J gene,V gene,CDR3 protein,CDR3 DNA
TRBD1,.,TRBJ1-1,TRBV7-2,CASNRNRGLEAFF,TGTGCCAGCAACCGGAACAGGGGCCTAGAAGCTTTCTTT
.,few,TRBJ2-7,TRBV20-1,CSAILPGRGGNEQYF,TGCAGTGCTATCCTGCCCGGCAGGGGAGGGAACGAGCAGTACTTC
TRBD1,few,TRBJ2-1,TRBV6-2/TRBV6-3,CASRPWATQGDEQFF,TGTGCCAGCAGGCCCTGGGCCACCCAGGGGGACGAGCAGTTCTTC
.,many,TRBJ1-6,TRBV3-1,CASSQETLRSPLHF,TGTGCCAGCAGCCAAGAGACCCTGCGTTCACCCCTCCACTTT
.,many,TRBJ2-5,TRBV7-8,CASSGGVHHREETQYF,TGTGCCAGCAGCGGGGGCGTGCACCACAGGGAAGAGACCCAGTACTTC
TRBD1,many,TRBJ2-1,TRBV6-5,CASSSLDRGAGEQFF,TGTGCCAGCAGCTCCCTGGACAGGGGGGCGGGTGAGCAGTTCTTC
.,many,TRBJ2-1,TRBV5-1,CASSLGQGSSSYNEQFF,TGCGCCAGCTCCTTGGGCCAGGGTTCGAGTTCGTACAATGAGCAGTTCTTC
.,.,TRBJ1-2,TRBV20-1,CSARESGSDYGYTF,TGCAGTGCTAGAGAGTCAGGGTCTGACTATGGCTACACCTTC
.,many,TRBJ2-5,TRBV20-1,CSARIGRLETQYF,TGCAGTGCTAGAATAGGGCGGTTGGAGACCCAGTACTTC
.,many,TRBJ2-5,TRBV27,CASSARGRETQYF,TGTGCCAGCAGTGCCCGGGGTCGGGAGACCCAGTACTTC
.,many,TRBJ2-2,TRBV28,CASSFGTGELFF,TGTGCCAGCAGTTTCGGCACCGGGGAGCTGTTTTTT
TRBD1,many,TRBJ2-3,TRBV5-1,CASSPLDRVDTQYF,TGCGCCAGCAGCCCACTGGACAGGGTAGATACGCAGTATTTT
.,many,TRBJ2-5,TRBV5-1,CASSLGASPETQYF,TGCGCCAGCAGCCTGGGGGCCTCGCCGGAGACCCAGTACTTC
.,.,TRBJ2-3,TRBV5-1,CASSSVSGGRDTQYF,TGCGCCAGCAGCTCTGTTTCCGGGGGACGGGATACGCAGTATTTT
.,few,TRBJ2-5,TRBV7-6,CASSVNVAETQYF,TGTGCCAGCAGCGTCAATGTAGCTGAGACCCAGTACTTC
.,.,TRBJ1-4,TRBV12-3/TRBV12-4,CASSHRGAANEKLFF,TGTGCCAGCAGCCACCGGGGGGCAGCTAATGAAAAACTGTTTTTT
.,many,TRBJ1-1,TRBV30,CAWSVGVTGGGDTEAFF,TGTGCCTGGAGTGTAGGGGTCACCGGCGGGGGGGACACTGAAGCTTTCTTT
.,many,TRBJ2-1,TRBV11-2,CASSLISSSYNEQFF,TGTGCCAGCAGCTTAATTTCAAGCTCCTACAATGAGCAGTTCTTC
.,few,TRBJ2-4,TRBV6-2/TRBV6-3,CASSASLTKNIQYF,TGTGCCAGCAGTGCGAGTCTAACCAAAAACATTCAGTACTTC
.,many,TRBJ1-5,TRBV15,CATSTSDQPQHF,TGTGCCACCAGCACAAGTGATCAGCCCCAGCATTTT
.,.,TRBJ2-2,TRBV6-2/TRBV6-3,CASMSGTLTGELFF,TGTGCCAGCATGAGCGGGACACTCACCGGGGAGCTGTTTTTT
.,many,TRBJ1-5,TRBV7-2,CASSPRGNQPQHF,TGTGCCAGCAGCCCCAGGGGAAATCAGCCCCAGCATTTT
.,many,TRBJ1-1,TRBV7-9,CASSSVGNTEAFF,TGTGCCAGCAGCTCAGTCGGGAACACTGAAGCTTTCTTT
.,.,TRBJ2-5,TRBV25-1,CAGSDRDTQYF,TGTGCCGGCAGTGACCGGGACACCCAGTACTTC
.,.,TRBJ2-7,TRBV9,CASSVHRDAYEQYF,TGTGCCAGCAGCGTTCACAGGGATGCCTACGAGCAGTACTTC
TRBD1,.,TRBJ2-1,TRBV6-2/TRBV6-3,CASSRGQGTYNEQFF,TGTGCCAGCAGCCGGGGACAGGGAACCTACAATGAGCAGTTCTTC
.,many,TRBJ2-1,TRBV11-2,CASSDYGGHEQFF,TGTGCCAGCAGCGATTACGGGGGGCATGAGCAGTTCTTC
.,.,TRBJ1-2,TRBV7-2,CASSSSNAGYGYTF,TGTGCCAGCAGCTCCTCAAATGCGGGCTATGGCTACACCTTC
TRBD2,many,TRBJ2-2,TRBV5-4,CASSTPSSLAGYTGELFF,TGTGCCAGCAGCACGCCCTCTTCACTAGCGGGGTACACCGGGGAGCTGTTTTTT
.,.,TRBJ1-2,TRBV5-1,CASSLSQVGPAYGYTF,TGCGCCAGCAGCTTGAGCCAAGTAGGGCCAGCCTATGGCTACACCTTC
TRBD1,.,TRBJ1-2,TRBV12-3/TRBV12-4,CASSLRNRGVGYGYTF,TGTGCCAGCAGTTTACGTAACAGGGGGGTTGGCTATGGCTACACCTTC
TRBD1,many,TRBJ1-1,TRBV25-1,CASSEAGGRTEAFF,TGTGCCAGCAGTGAGGCAGGGGGCAGGACTGAAGCTTTCTTT
.,few,TRBJ1-2,TRBV6-2/TRBV6-3,CASSLQDLYGYTF,TGTGCCAGCAGTTTACAGGACCTCTATGGCTACACCTTC
TRBD1,many,TRBJ2-5,TRBV6-2/TRBV6-3,CASSPTGTGITQYF,TGTGCCAGCAGTCCCACCGGGACAGGAATAACCCAGTACTTC
TRBD1,.,TRBJ1-6,TRBV5-1,CASSLSPGQETSPLHF,TGCGCCAGCAGCTTGTCGCCGGGACAGGAGACTTCACCCCTCCACTTT
TRBD1,few,TRBJ2-5,TRBV5-5,CASSHRGPQETQYF,TGTGCCAGCAGCCACAGGGGTCCCCAAGAGACCCAGTACTTC
.,many,TRBJ1-5,TRBV6-2/TRBV6-3,CASSYSSRNQPQHF,TGTGCCAGCAGTTACTCGAGCAGGAATCAGCCCCAGCATTTT
.,many,TRBJ2-7,TRBV4-2,CASSQERGAYEQYF,TGTGCCAGCAGCCAGGAGCGAGGAGCCTACGAGCAGTACTTC
.,many,TRBJ2-5,TRBV30,CAWTRRGTESF,TGTGCCTGGACCAGGAGGGGGACAGAAAGCTTC
.,few,TRBJ1-2,TRBV4-3,CASSQDVAADYGYTF,TGCGCCAGCAGCCAAGATGTGGCGGCCGACTATGGCTACACCTTC
.,few,TRBJ1-1,TRBV6-1,CASSELAENTEAFF,TGTGCCAGCAGTGAATTGGCCGAGAACACTGAAGCTTTCTTT
.,many,TRBJ2-3,TRBV7-8,CASRSRGALTDTQYF,TGTGCCAGCAGATCCCGAGGGGCCCTCACAGATACGCAGTATTTT
.,many,TRBJ2-2,TRBV7-2,CASSLVTASTGELFF,TGTGCCAGCAGCTTAGTGACAGCCTCCACCGGGGAGCTGTTTTTT
TRBD2,many,TRBJ2-3,TRBV12-3/TRBV12-4,CASSYRSGGQNTQYF,TGTGCCAGCAGCTATCGTAGCGGGGGGCAGAATACGCAGTATTTT